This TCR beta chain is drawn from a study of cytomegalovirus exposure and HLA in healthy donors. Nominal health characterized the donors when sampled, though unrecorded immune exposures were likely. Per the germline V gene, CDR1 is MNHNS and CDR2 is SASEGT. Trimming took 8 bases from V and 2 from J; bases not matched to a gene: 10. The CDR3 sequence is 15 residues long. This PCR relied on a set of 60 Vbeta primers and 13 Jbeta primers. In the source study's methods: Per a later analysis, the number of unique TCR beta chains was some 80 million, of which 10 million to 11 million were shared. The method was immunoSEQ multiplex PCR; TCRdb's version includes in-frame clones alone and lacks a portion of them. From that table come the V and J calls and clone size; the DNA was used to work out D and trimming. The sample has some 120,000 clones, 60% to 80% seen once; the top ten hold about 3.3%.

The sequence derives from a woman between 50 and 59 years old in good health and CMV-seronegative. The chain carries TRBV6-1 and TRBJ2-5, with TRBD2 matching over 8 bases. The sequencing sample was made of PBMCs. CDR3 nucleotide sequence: TGTGCCAGCCGGGGGGGGAGAGCGATACAAGAGACCCAGTACTTC. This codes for CASRGGRAIQETQYF.